Below are 8 T cell receptor beta chains sequenced from a single sample in a study of graft-versus-host responses after intestinal transplantation. Repertoires were generated with immunoSEQ multiplex PCR, while TCRdb's copy carries only in-frame clones and drops some. The sample includes about 110,000 clones, approximately 93% of them seen just once. The antigens for these receptors are not known. The sequencing used unstimulated CD8+ T cells sorted from spleen or lymph node cells, collected before transplant. The source of these receptors is a human donor who was the organ donor for an intestinal transplant.

This clone was counted once. V is TRBV30 and J is TRBJ2-7, with 11 nucleotides matching TRBD2. The CDR3 loop spans 13 amino acids. CDR1 and CDR2 (germline): GTSNPN, SVGIG (reference sequence). The V gene end was trimmed by 5 bases and the J gene end by 3 bases; junction bases not matched to a gene: 3. CDR3 in amino acids: CAWGGTSGYEQYF. CDR3 sequence (DNA): TGTGCCTGGGGTGGGACTAGCGGCTACGAGCAGTACTTC.

In this sample, this clone turned up once. The chain recombines TRBV4-3 with TRBJ1-2, with TRBD1 identical over 7 bases. Losses at the gene ends were 0 bases for V and 3 bases for J; bases not matched to a gene: 7. The CDR3 loop spans 16 amino acids. CDR1 is LGHNA, CDR2 YSLEER, per germline. The CDR3 reads CASSQDTGDTHYGYTF. The DNA for the CDR3 is TGCGCCAGCAGCCAAGATACAGGGGATACGCACTATGGCTACACCTTC.

This clone was counted a few times. The chain combines TRBV6-1 with TRBJ2-2, with D possibly being TRBD1 or TRBD2 (5 bases each). This CDR3 has 15 amino acids. Germline loops: CDR1 MNHNS, CDR2 SASEGT. Trimming left V 0 bases short and J 4 bases short, with 9 bases between. CDR3 sequence reads: CASSEAPGSTGELFF. The CDR3 DNA sequence: TGTGCCAGCAGTGAAGCGCCAGGGAGCACCGGGGAGCTGTTTTTT.

The rearrangement joins TRBV4-1 to TRBJ2-7, with TRBD2 matching over 9 bases. With 3 bases clipped from V and 2 bases from J, the junction kept 5 bases outside the gene matches. This CDR3 is built from 15 residues. Per germline, CDR1 MGHRA and CDR2 YSYEKL. The CDR3 DNA reads TGCGCCAGCAGCCAGATAGCGGGAGCCCCCTACGAGCAGTACTTC. This codes for CASSQIAGAPYEQYF.

The chain links TRBV9 to TRBJ2-5, with TRBD2 as a possible D gene (6 bases). The CDR3 is 14 amino acids. The V gene lost 0 bases and the J gene lost 1 base, with 7 bases spanning the gap. Germline V gene lookup returns CDR1 SGDLS and CDR2 YYNGEE. The CDR3 here is CASSVAGAQETQYF. In DNA form, the CDR3 reads TGTGCCAGCAGCGTAGCGGGAGCCCAAGAGACCCAGTACTTC. Based on the CDR3 plus reference TRBV9 and TRBJ2-5, the full variable domain is DSGVTQTPKHLITATGQRVTLRCSPRSGDLSVYWYQQSLDQGLQFLIQYYNGEERAKGNILERFSAQQFPDLHSELNLSSLELGDSALYFCASSVAGAQETQYFGPGTRLLVL.

The CDR3 DNA follows: TGTGCCAGCAGCTTATCGGGAGCCTACGAGCAGTACTTC. It specifies CASSLSGAYEQYF. J is TRBJ2-7 and V is TRBV7-8, with D possibly TRBD2 on 6 matching bases. V was pared by 2 bases and J by 2 bases, with 7 bases between. The CDR3 totals 13 residues. Germline V gene lookup returns CDR1 SGHVS and CDR2 FQNEAQ.

This clone was counted a single time. The V call is TRBV6-1, the J call TRBJ1-1; D not certain. This CDR3 comprises 11 residues. Germline V gene lookup returns CDR1 MNHNS and CDR2 SASEGT. V shed 8 bases and J shed 4 bases, with 8 bases lying between them. CDR3 in DNA: TGTGCCAGCCTAGGGTCCACTGAAGCTTTCTTT. As protein: CASLGSTEAFF.

The chain recombines TRBV13 with TRBJ2-5, with D possibly matching TRBD2 (6 bases). The J call could be wrong; TRBJ2-7 is a better fit for the DNA end. The CDR3 contains 14 residues. Germline V lookup: CDR1 PRHDT, CDR2 FYEKMQ (reference sequence). CDR3 protein: CASSFGGPAREQYF. CDR3 in DNA: TGTGCCAGCAGCTTCGGAGGGCCAGCTCGCGAGCAGTACTTC.